This T cell receptor beta chain was profiled in a study of cytomegalovirus exposure and HLA in healthy donors. Study-wide background: In an earlier analysis, 95 million to 140 million unique TCR beta sequences were found from some 200 million T cells.

Vbeta (60) and Jbeta (13) primers were used in the PCR. The data were produced by immunoSEQ multiplex PCR, yet TCRdb's version contains in-frame clones alone and is incomplete. The sample includes more than 80,000 clones, 70% to 75% of them seen just once. CDR1 and CDR2 from the germline V gene are MNHEY and SMNVEV (reference sequence). Losses at the gene ends were 4 bases for V and 6 bases for J; bases not matched to a gene: 6. The CDR3 totals 15 residues. The source material was PBMCs. The receptor comes from a man in his 60s in good health and CMV-seronegative. The J gene is TRBJ1-1, the V gene TRBV27, with 12 bases matching TRBD1. CDR3 protein: CASSSPGQGAPEAFF. CDR3 nucleotides: TGTGCCAGCAGTTCCCCGGGACAGGGGGCCCCTGAAGCTTTCTTT.